This T cell receptor beta chain was obtained from a study of graft-versus-host responses after intestinal transplantation. In this sample, this clone turned up once. The antigen remains unidentified. The germline CDR1 and CDR2 sequences are LGHNA and YNFKEQ. The CDR3 extends over 15 amino acids. V was pared by 5 bases and J by 0 bases, with 13 bases between. Overall study results and limits: GvH clones surfaced in recipient marrow, some emerging earlier in ileum or blood.

The data were produced by immunoSEQ multiplex PCR, yet TCRdb's version contains in-frame clones alone and is incomplete. This table holds around 100,000 clones, 91% found once. The sequence came from a human donor who was the organ donor for an intestinal transplant. Sequenced material: unstimulated CD4+ T cells sorted from spleen or lymph node cells, taken before transplant. The V and J genes are TRBV4-2 and TRBJ1-2; D remains ambiguous. CDR3 DNA sequence: TGTGCCAGCAGCTTTAACAGTGCCACTAACTATGGCTACACCTTC. Amino acids: CASSFNSATNYGYTF.